This T cell receptor (beta chain) stems from a study of T cell clonality in common variable immunodeficiency. Both groups were predominantly of Caucasian heritage. This CDR3 is built from 15 residues. Germline CDR1 DFQATT, CDR2 SNEGSKA (reference sequence). The V gene end was trimmed by 6 bases and the J gene end by 0 bases; junction bases not matched to a gene: 6. This clone has at least ten counts. The read finishes 3 residues shy of the CDR3 end, and the germline J gene is used to complete it. TCRdb's table, derived via immunoSEQ multiplex PCR, lists solely in-frame clones and lacks some. This sample includes tens of thousands of clones with no singletons; its ten biggest clones take up 2% to 2.5%.

The sequencing sample was made of peripheral blood mononuclear cells. This TCR came from a person between 18 and 75 years old in good health. The chain recombines TRBV20-1 with TRBJ2-3, with 10 bases matching TRBD2. CDR3 region: CSAHRLAGSTDTQYF. CDR3 bases read: TGCAGTGCCCACAGACTAGCGGGTAGCACAGATACG.